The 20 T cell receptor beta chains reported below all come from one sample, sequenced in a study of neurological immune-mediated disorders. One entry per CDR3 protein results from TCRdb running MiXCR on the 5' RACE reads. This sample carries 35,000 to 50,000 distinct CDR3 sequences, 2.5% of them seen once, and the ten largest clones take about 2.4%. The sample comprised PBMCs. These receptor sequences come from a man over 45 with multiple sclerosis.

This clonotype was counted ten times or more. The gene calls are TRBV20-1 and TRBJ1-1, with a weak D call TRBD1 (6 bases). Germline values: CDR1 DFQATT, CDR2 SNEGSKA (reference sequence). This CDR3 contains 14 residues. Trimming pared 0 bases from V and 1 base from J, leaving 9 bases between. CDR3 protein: CSAREGGSNTEAFF. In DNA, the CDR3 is TGCAGTGCTAGAGAGGGGGGCTCGAACACTGAAGCTTTCTTT.

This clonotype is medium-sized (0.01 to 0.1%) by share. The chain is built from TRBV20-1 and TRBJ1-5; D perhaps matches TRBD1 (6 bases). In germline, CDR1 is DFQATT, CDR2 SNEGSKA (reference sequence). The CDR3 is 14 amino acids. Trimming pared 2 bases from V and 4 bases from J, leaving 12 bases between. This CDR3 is CSARMTGPNQPQHF. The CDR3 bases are TGCAGTGCTAGAATGACAGGTCCAAATCAGCCCCAGCATTTT.

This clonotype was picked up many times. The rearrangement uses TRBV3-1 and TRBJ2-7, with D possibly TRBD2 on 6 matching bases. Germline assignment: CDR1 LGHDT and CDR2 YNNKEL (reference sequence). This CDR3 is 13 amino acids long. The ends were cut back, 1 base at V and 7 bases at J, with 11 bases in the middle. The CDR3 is CASSQVGGEEQYF. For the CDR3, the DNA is TGTGCCAGCAGCCAAGTGGGCGGGGAGGAGCAGTACTTC.

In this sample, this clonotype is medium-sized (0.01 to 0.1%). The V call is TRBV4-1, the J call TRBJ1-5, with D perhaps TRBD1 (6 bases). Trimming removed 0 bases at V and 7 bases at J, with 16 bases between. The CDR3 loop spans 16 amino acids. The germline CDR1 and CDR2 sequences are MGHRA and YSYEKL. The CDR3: CASSQDWPGARQPQHF. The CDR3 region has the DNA TGCGCCAGCAGCCAAGATTGGCCAGGGGCCCGACAGCCCCAGCATTTT.

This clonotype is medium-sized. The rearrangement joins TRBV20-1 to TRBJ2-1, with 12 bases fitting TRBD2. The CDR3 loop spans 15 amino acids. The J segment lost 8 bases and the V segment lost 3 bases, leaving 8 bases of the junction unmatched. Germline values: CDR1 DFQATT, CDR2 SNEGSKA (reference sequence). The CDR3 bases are TGCAGTGCTAGTTCCCCTAGCGGGGGGGCACATGAGCAGTTCTTC. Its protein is CSASSPSGGAHEQFF.

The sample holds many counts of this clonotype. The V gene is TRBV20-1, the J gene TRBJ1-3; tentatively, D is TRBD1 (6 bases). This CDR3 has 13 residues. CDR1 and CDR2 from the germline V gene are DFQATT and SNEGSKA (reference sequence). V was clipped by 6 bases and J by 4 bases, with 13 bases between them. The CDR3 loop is CSAATGYGNTIYF. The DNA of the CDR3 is TGCAGTGCGGCAACAGGGTACGGAAACACCATATATTTT.

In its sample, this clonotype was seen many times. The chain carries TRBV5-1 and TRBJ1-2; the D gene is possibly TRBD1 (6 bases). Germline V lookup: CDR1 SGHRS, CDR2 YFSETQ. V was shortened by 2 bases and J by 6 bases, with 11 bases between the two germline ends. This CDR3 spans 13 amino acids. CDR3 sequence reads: CASSFTGNDGYTF. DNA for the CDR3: TGCGCCAGCAGCTTCACAGGGAATGATGGCTACACCTTC. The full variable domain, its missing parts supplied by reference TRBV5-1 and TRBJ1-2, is KAGVTQTPRYLIKTRGQQVTLSCSPISGHRSVSWYQQTPGQGLQFLFEYFSETQRNKGNFPGRFSGRQFSNSRSEMNVSTLELGDSALYLCASSFTGNDGYTFGSGTRLTVV.

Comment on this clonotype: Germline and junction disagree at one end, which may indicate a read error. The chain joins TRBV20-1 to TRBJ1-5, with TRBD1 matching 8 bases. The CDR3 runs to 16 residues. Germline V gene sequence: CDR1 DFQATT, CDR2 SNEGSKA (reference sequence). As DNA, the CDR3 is TGCAGTGCTTCCCGGGACAGGAGATATAGCAATCAGCCCCAGAATTTT. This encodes CSASRDRRYSNQPQNF.

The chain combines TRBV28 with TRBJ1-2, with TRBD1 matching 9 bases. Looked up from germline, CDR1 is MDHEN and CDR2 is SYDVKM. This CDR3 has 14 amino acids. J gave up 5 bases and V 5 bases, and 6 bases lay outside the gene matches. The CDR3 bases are TGTGCCAGCAGTCCGACAGGGGGGAGTTATGGCTACACCTTC. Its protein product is CASSPTGGSYGYTF.

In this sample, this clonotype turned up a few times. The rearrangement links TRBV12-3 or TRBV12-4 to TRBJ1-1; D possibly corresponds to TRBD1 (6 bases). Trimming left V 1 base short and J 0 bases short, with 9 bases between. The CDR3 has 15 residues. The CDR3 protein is CASSLGGQMNTEAFF. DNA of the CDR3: TGTGCCAGCAGTTTAGGGGGGCAGATGAACACTGAAGCTTTCTTT.

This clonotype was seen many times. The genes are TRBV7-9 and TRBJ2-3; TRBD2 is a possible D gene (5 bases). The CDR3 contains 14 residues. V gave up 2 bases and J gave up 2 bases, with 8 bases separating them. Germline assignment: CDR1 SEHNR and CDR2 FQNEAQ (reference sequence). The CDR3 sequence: CASSLQAVTDTQYF. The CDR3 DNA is TGTGCCAGCAGCTTACAAGCGGTCACAGATACGCAGTATTTT.

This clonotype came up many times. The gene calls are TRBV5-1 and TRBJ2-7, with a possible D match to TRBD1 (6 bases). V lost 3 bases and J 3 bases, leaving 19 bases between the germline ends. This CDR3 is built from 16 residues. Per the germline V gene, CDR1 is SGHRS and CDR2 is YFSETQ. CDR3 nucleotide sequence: TGCGCCAGCAGCTCACTCCCAGGGGACACCATCTACGAGCAGTACTTC. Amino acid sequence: CASSSLPGDTIYEQYF.

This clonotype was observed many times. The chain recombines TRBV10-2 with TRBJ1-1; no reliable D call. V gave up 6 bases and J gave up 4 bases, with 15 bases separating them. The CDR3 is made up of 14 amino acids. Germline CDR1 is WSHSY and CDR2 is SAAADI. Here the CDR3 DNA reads TGCGCCAGCAGAAAAAGACAAGATGGCACTGAAGCTTTCTTT. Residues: CASRKRQDGTEAFF.

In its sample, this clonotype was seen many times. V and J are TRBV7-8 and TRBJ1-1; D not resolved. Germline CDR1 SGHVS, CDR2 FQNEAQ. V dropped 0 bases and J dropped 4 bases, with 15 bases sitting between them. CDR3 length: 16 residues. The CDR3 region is CASSLAGAGSGTEAFF. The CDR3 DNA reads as TGTGCCAGCAGCTTAGCGGGAGCGGGCTCCGGCACTGAAGCTTTCTTT.

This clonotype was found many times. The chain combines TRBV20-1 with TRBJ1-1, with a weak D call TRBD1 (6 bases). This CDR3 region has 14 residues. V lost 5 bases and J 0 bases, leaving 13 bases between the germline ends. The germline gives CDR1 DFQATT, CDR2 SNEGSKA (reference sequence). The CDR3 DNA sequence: TGCAGTGCTTTGGACAGACCCATGAACACTGAAGCTTTCTTT. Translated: CSALDRPMNTEAFF.

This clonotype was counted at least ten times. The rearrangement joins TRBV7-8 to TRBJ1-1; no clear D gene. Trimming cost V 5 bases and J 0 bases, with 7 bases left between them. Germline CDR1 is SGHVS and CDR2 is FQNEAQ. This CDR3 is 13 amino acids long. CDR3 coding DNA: TGTGCCAGCAGCCAAATGATGAACACTGAAGCTTTCTTT. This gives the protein CASSQMMNTEAFF.

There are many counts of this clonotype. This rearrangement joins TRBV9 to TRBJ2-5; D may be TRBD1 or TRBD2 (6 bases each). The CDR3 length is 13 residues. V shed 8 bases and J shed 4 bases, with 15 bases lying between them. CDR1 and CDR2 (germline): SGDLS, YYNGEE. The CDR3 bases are TGTGCCAGTGAGACGGGGGCAGGAGAGACCCAGTACTTC. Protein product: CASETGAGETQYF.

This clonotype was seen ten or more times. The chain's CDR3 is CASGVGIMNTEAFF. CDR3 DNA sequence: TGTGCCAGTGGGGTTGGGATTATGAACACTGAAGCTTTCTTT. This chain joins TRBV6-5 and TRBJ1-1; D unresolved. V shed 9 bases and J shed 0 bases, with 14 bases lying between them. CDR3 size: 14 residues. CDR1 and CDR2 from the germline V gene are MNHEY and SVGAGI.

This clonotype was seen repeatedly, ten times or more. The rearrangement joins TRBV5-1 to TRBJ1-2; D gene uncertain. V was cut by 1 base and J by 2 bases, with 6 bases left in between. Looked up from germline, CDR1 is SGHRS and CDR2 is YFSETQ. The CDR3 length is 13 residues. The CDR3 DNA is TGCGCCAGCAGCTTGTACGGGAACTATGGCTACACCTTC. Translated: CASSLYGNYGYTF.

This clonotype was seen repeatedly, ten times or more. The CDR3 DNA reads TGTGCCACCAGCAGAGAGACAGGGGTCACCTATGGCTACACCTTC. It codes for CATSRETGVTYGYTF. V is TRBV15 and J is TRBJ1-2; 8 bases line up with TRBD1. The CDR3 sequence is 15 residues long. Germline CDR1 and CDR2: LNHNV and YYDKDF (reference sequence). Germline trimming cut 0 bases from V and 4 bases from J; bases unmatched to any gene: 4.